This section outlines one TCR beta chain sequence together with its context. What it binds is unknown. Germline lookup yields CDR1 SGHNT and CDR2 YYREEE (reference sequence). This CDR3 has 14 residues. Trimming shortened V by 2 bases and J by 6 bases, and 14 bases separated the two germline ends. Deep was the level at which the assay was run. Repertoires were generated with immunoSEQ multiplex PCR, while TCRdb's copy carries only in-frame clones and drops some. This table has around 2,000,000 clones, roughly 91% appearing once. The sample comes from a study of shared clonotypes between healthy human individuals. Study-level results: Compared with clonotypes that all four donors shared, non-shared clonotypes had lower generation probabilities. Despite large depth, sorted-subset datasets appeared incompletely sequenced. With a few donors compared, 5% to 5.5% of naive CD4 clonotypes were shared.

Naive CD8 cells lacked CD45RO and underwent positive selection for CCR7, leaving out terminally differentiated effector memory CD45RA+ cells. Sequencing input: naive CD8+ T cells from PBMCs. This TCR was sampled from a young man in good health. Some clones in this sample may be carry-over from other donors' samples. The gene calls are TRBV5-4 and TRBJ1-2; D is undetermined. This CDR3 is CASSFNSGIHGYTF. CDR3 coding DNA: TGTGCCAGCAGCTTTAACTCGGGGATCCATGGCTACACCTTC. Combining the CDR3 with reference TRBV5-4 and TRBJ1-2 gives the whole variable domain ETGVTQSPTHLIKTRGQQVTLRCSSQSGHNTVSWYQQALGQGPQFIFQYYREEENGRGNFPPRFSGLQFPNYSSELNVNALELDDSALYLCASSFNSGIHGYTFGSGTRLTVV.